The sequence of this TCR beta chain was determined in a study of shared T cell receptors in the human thymus. This clone was seen a single time. V lost 8 bases, J lost 3 bases, and 8 bases stayed unmatched. This CDR3 has 14 residues. CDR1 is SGHAT and CDR2 is FQNNGV in the germline V gene. Method: immunoSEQ multiplex PCR; TCRdb's copy keeps in-frame clones and lacks some. Seen here are 500,000 to 750,000 clones, around 87% observed once, and the top ten hold approximately 0.011%. The same data also contributed to another study, on human thymus T cells. From that second work: Thymic resections from corrective heart surgery supplied the tissue. Thymic repertoires from unrelated individuals overlapped highly, related research reported.

This chain joins TRBV11-2 and TRBJ2-3; TRBD1 agrees at 7 bases. This clonotype originated in a boy under two years old with a congenital heart defect. What was sequenced was thymocytes. CDR3 nucleotide sequence: TGTGCCAGCCGACTATGGGACAGAACAGATACGCAGTATTTT. Translated: CASRLWDRTDTQYF.